This T cell receptor beta chain was profiled in a study of CD8 T cells in ankylosing spondylitis. Each TCR beta library was made by quantitative 5'-RACE that incorporated molecular barcodes. TCRdb reprocessed the 5' RACE reads with MiXCR, giving one entry per CDR3 protein. The table has some 270,000 distinct CDR3 sequences, 15% to 20% seen once. Findings and caveats of the study: Peripheral blood samples showed relatively rare disease-linked clones, and these clones were CD8+. A motif of eight highly homologous TCR beta variants was seen as apparently characteristic of ankylosing spondylitis blood. Several of the motif variants were reported before in synovial fluid and blood from reactive arthritis.

The table lists this clonotype with many counts. The antigen remains undetermined. This CDR3 comprises 15 residues. Germline CDR1 and CDR2: SGHTA and FQGTGA. Trimming stripped 1 base from V and 0 bases from J, with 7 bases between. Sequencing was done on a sample of blood, either unsorted or a sorted T cell fraction (not recorded which). This TCR derives from a male donor with ankylosing spondylitis or in good health (not recorded which). The chain recombines TRBV7-3 with TRBJ2-1; D gene uncertain. The CDR3 here is CASSLIVSSYNEQFF. The CDR3, as DNA: TGTGCCAGCAGCTTAATCGTTAGCTCCTACAATGAGCAGTTCTTC.